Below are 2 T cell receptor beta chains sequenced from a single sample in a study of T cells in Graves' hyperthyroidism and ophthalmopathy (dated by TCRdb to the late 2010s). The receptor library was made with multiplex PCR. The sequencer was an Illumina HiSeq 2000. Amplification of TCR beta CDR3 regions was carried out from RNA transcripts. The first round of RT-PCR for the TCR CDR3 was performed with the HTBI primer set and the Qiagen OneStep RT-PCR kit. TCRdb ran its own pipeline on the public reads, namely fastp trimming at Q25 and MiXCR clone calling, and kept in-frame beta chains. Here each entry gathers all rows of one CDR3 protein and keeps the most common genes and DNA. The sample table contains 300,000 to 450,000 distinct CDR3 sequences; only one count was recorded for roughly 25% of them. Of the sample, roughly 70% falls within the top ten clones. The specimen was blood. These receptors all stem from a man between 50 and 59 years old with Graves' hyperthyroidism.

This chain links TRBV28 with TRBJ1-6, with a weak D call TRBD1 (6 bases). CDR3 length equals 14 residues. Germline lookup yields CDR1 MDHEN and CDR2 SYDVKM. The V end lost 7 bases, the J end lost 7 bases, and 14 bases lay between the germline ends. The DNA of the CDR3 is TGTGCCAGCACACCGGACAGAGTCAATTCACCCCTCCACTTT. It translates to CASTPDRVNSPLHF.

The CDR3 region is CASSSRLAGGTLSDTQYF. The CDR3 DNA is TGTGCCAGCAGTTCCAGACTAGCGGGAGGGACTCTGTCAGATACGCAGTATTTT. The chain employs TRBV27 and TRBJ2-3; 14 nucleotides align to TRBD2. Germline V gene sequence: CDR1 MNHEY, CDR2 SMNVEV (reference sequence). V was clipped by 4 bases and J by 4 bases; unmatched bases: 10. The CDR3 totals 18 residues.